These T cell receptor beta chains were read from a single sample in a study of cytomegalovirus exposure and HLA in healthy donors. TCRdb's copy holds only in-frame clones and misses some; the assay was immunoSEQ multiplex PCR. The sample contains over 50,000 clones, around 87% of which appear only once. Sequencing used PBMCs. The receptors here all came from a young man in good health and CMV-seronegative. Both conserved end residues are part of each CDR3. A D gene is named only where the DNA matches it firmly. A row's size may be missing; if present it is once, few, many or a size class.

V gene: TRBV5-1
J gene: TRBJ1-6
clone size: -
D gene: -
CDR3 DNA: TGCGCCAGCAGCTCGGGGGGGGGTGGGAATTCACCCCTCCACTTT
CDR3 protein: CASSSGGGGNSPLHF

V gene: TRBV5-5
J gene: TRBJ1-1
clone size: -
D gene: -
CDR3 DNA: TGTGCCAGCAGCTTGATTCAGGGCACTGAAGCTTTCTTT
CDR3 protein: CASSLIQGTEAFF

V gene: TRBV13
J gene: TRBJ2-1
clone size: -
D gene: -
CDR3 DNA: TGTGCCAGCTCCCTCTCGGGAGCGAATGAGCAGTTCTTC
CDR3 protein: CASSLSGANEQFF

V gene: TRBV18
J gene: TRBJ2-1
clone size: -
D gene: -
CDR3 DNA: TGTGCCAGCTCACCACTGGAGGGTGACAATGAGCAGTTCTTC
CDR3 protein: CASSPLEGDNEQFF

V gene: TRBV4-2
J gene: TRBJ1-6
clone size: few
D gene: TRBD1
CDR3 DNA: TGTGCCAGCAGCAGCCAAACAGGGGGCGGATCACCCCTCCACTTT
CDR3 protein: CASSSQTGGGSPLHF

V gene: TRBV5-4
J gene: TRBJ2-5
clone size: -
D gene: TRBD2
CDR3 DNA: TGTGCCAGCAGCTCCGGACTAGCGGGGGATGAGACCCAGTACTTC
CDR3 protein: CASSSGLAGDETQYF

V gene: TRBV6-5
J gene: TRBJ1-2
clone size: -
D gene: -
CDR3 DNA: TGTGCCAGCACCTCTCGTGGGCAGGCCTATGGCTACACCTTC
CDR3 protein: CASTSRGQAYGYTF

V gene: TRBV6-5
J gene: TRBJ1-1
clone size: -
D gene: TRBD1
CDR3 DNA: TGTGCCAGCAGTTACTCGAGAGCAGGGGGGAGCACTGAAGCTTTCTTT
CDR3 protein: CASSYSRAGGSTEAFF

V gene: TRBV18
J gene: TRBJ2-3
clone size: once
D gene: -
CDR3 DNA: TGTGCCAGCTCGGAAGGACAGCGCACAGATACGCAGTATTTT
CDR3 protein: CASSEGQRTDTQYF

V gene: TRBV4-1
J gene: TRBJ1-2
clone size: -
D gene: TRBD1
CDR3 DNA: TGCGCCAGCAGCCAGTCCCCTTTGGACAGGGCAGGCTATGGCTACACCTTC
CDR3 protein: CASSQSPLDRAGYGYTF

V gene: TRBV5-1
J gene: TRBJ1-4
clone size: -
D gene: TRBD1
CDR3 DNA: TGCGCCAGCAGCTCAGCCGGGACAGGGGGAGAAAAACTGTTTTTT
CDR3 protein: CASSSAGTGGEKLFF

V gene: TRBV5-8
J gene: TRBJ1-1
clone size: -
D gene: -
CDR3 DNA: TGTGCCAGCAGCCAAGGTCGGGGGGAAGCTTTCTTT
CDR3 protein: CASSQGRGEAFF

V gene: TRBV13
J gene: TRBJ1-1
clone size: -
D gene: -
CDR3 DNA: TGTGCCAGCAGCACCCGGACAGAGAACACTGAAGCTTTCTTT
CDR3 protein: CASSTRTENTEAFF

V gene: TRBV18
J gene: TRBJ1-2
clone size: -
D gene: TRBD1
CDR3 DNA: TGTGCCAGCTCACCACCGCTCGGACAGGGGGGAGGCTACACCTTC
CDR3 protein: CASSPPLGQGGGYTF

V gene: TRBV30
J gene: TRBJ2-1
clone size: once
D gene: -
CDR3 DNA: TGTGCCTGCCTCCGGGGGTGGGGCTCGAATGAGCAGTTCTTC
CDR3 protein: CACLRGWGSNEQFF

V gene: TRBV13
J gene: TRBJ2-7
clone size: -
D gene: TRBD2
CDR3 DNA: TGTGCCAGCAGCGCCGGGACTAGCGGGGCTTACGAGCAGTACTTC
CDR3 protein: CASSAGTSGAYEQYF

V gene: TRBV7-2
J gene: TRBJ1-5
clone size: -
D gene: -
CDR3 DNA: TGTGCCAGCAGCTCCCTGGAAGCGGCTCAGCCCCAGCATTTT
CDR3 protein: CASSSLEAAQPQHF

V gene: TRBV30
J gene: TRBJ1-6
clone size: once
D gene: -
CDR3 DNA: TGTGGGTCCGGTCTACAGCCTTTGAATTCACCCCTCCACTTT
CDR3 protein: CGSGLQPLNSPLHF

V gene: TRBV15
J gene: TRBJ2-3
clone size: -
D gene: -
CDR3 DNA: TGTGCCACCAGTATAGGGAGCGGCACAGATACGCAGTATTTT
CDR3 protein: CATSIGSGTDTQYF

V gene: TRBV30
J gene: TRBJ2-1
clone size: -
D gene: -
CDR3 DNA: TGTGCCTGGAGACTCGGGGGGCCGCAGTTCTTC
CDR3 protein: CAWRLGGPQFF

V gene: TRBV28
J gene: TRBJ2-1
clone size: -
D gene: -
CDR3 DNA: TGTGCCAGCAGTTTCCCAGTCTCCAATGAGCAGTTCTTC
CDR3 protein: CASSFPVSNEQFF

V gene: TRBV6-1
J gene: TRBJ2-3
clone size: once
D gene: -
CDR3 DNA: TGTGCCAGCACCCCAGCTGGGGCCCTTGTGGATACGCAGTATTTT
CDR3 protein: CASTPAGALVDTQYF

V gene: TRBV30
J gene: TRBJ2-1
clone size: -
D gene: TRBD2
CDR3 DNA: TGTGCCTGGAGTATAGCGGGGGCCCCCCCCCATGAGCAGTTCTTC
CDR3 protein: CAWSIAGAPPHEQFF

V gene: TRBV9
J gene: TRBJ1-2
clone size: -
D gene: -
CDR3 DNA: TGTGCCAGCAGCGAATCCGGGACACCGAGTCACTATGGCTACACCTTC
CDR3 protein: CASSESGTPSHYGYTF

V gene: TRBV7-2
J gene: TRBJ1-1
clone size: -
D gene: TRBD1
CDR3 DNA: TGTGCCAGCAGCTTCGGGACAGGGAACACTGAAGCTTTCTTT
CDR3 protein: CASSFGTGNTEAFF

V gene: TRBV30
J gene: TRBJ2-1
clone size: once
D gene: -
CDR3 DNA: TGTGCCTGGAGTGTACAATGGGAGGGGGGCGGTTACGATGAGCAGTTCTTC
CDR3 protein: CAWSVQWEGGGYDEQFF

V gene: TRBV20-1
J gene: TRBJ2-5
clone size: -
D gene: TRBD2
CDR3 DNA: TGCAGTGCTTTAGCGGGGGGCGGATACTTC
CDR3 protein: CSALAGGGYF

V gene: TRBV5-1
J gene: TRBJ2-7
clone size: -
D gene: -
CDR3 DNA: TGCGCCAGCAGCTTGGACACCTACGAGCAGTACTTC
CDR3 protein: CASSLDTYEQYF

V gene: TRBV6-5
J gene: TRBJ1-5
clone size: -
D gene: -
CDR3 DNA: TGTGCCAGCAGATCGGGAGGAGGGGCGAATCAGCCCCAGCATTTT
CDR3 protein: CASRSGGGANQPQHF

V gene: TRBV18
J gene: TRBJ1-2
clone size: -
D gene: -
CDR3 DNA: TGTGCCAGCTCACCATCCAGCCCTTCGGGCTATGGCTACACCTTC
CDR3 protein: CASSPSSPSGYGYTF

V gene: TRBV6-1
J gene: TRBJ1-5
clone size: -
D gene: TRBD1
CDR3 DNA: TGTGCCAGCAGTCCGGGACAGGGTAATCAGCCCCAGCATTTT
CDR3 protein: CASSPGQGNQPQHF

V gene: TRBV7-9
J gene: TRBJ2-5
clone size: -
D gene: TRBD2
CDR3 DNA: TGTGCCAGCAGCTTCCCAGCGGGGCAAGAGACCCAGTACTTC
CDR3 protein: CASSFPAGQETQYF

V gene: TRBV28
J gene: TRBJ1-1
clone size: once
D gene: -
CDR3 DNA: TGTGCCAGCAGTAATACCCCGAGCCTTAACACTGAAGCTTTCTTT
CDR3 protein: CASSNTPSLNTEAFF

V gene: TRBV28
J gene: TRBJ2-7
clone size: -
D gene: -
CDR3 DNA: TGTGCCAGCAGTTCGCCCGCGGACTCTCTCTCCTACGAGCAGTACTTC
CDR3 protein: CASSSPADSLSYEQYF

V gene: TRBV25-1
J gene: TRBJ2-1
clone size: once
D gene: -
CDR3 DNA: TGTGCCAGCAGCTCAATGGAAGGAGGGGGCCACCTTGCGTTCTTC
CDR3 protein: CASSSMEGGGHLAFF

V gene: TRBV28
J gene: TRBJ1-5
clone size: -
D gene: -
CDR3 DNA: TGTGCCAGCAGGCGTTATAGCAATCAGCCCCAGCATTTT
CDR3 protein: CASRRYSNQPQHF

V gene: TRBV11-3
J gene: TRBJ2-1
clone size: -
D gene: -
CDR3 DNA: TGTGCCAGCAGCCATCAGGGGACCCGATTCGATGAGCAGTTCTTC
CDR3 protein: CASSHQGTRFDEQFF

V gene: TRBV4-1
J gene: TRBJ1-1
clone size: -
D gene: -
CDR3 DNA: TGCGCCAGCAGCCGACAGTCGCTATTAGACACCCCTGAAGCTTTCTTT
CDR3 protein: CASSRQSLLDTPEAFF

V gene: TRBV2
J gene: TRBJ1-6
clone size: -
D gene: -
CDR3 DNA: TGTGCCAGCAGGGTAGAAAATTCACCCCTCCACTTT
CDR3 protein: CASRVENSPLHF

V gene: TRBV4-1
J gene: TRBJ1-2
clone size: -
D gene: -
CDR3 DNA: TGCGCCAGCAGCCACACGGGGGTCGACTATGGCTACACCTTC
CDR3 protein: CASSHTGVDYGYTF

V gene: TRBV6-6
J gene: TRBJ1-5
clone size: once
D gene: TRBD1
CDR3 DNA: TGTGCCACCGATTGGACAGGCCGCAATCAGCCCCAGCATTTT
CDR3 protein: CATDWTGRNQPQHF

V gene: TRBV4-1
J gene: TRBJ1-2
clone size: -
D gene: TRBD1
CDR3 DNA: TGCGCCAGCAGGAAGGGACAGGACTATGGCTACACCTTC
CDR3 protein: CASRKGQDYGYTF

V gene: TRBV29-1
J gene: TRBJ1-2
clone size: -
D gene: -
CDR3 DNA: TGCAGCGTTGAAGAACGGGGAGGGTATGGCTACACCTTC
CDR3 protein: CSVEERGGYGYTF

V gene: TRBV10-2
J gene: TRBJ2-4
clone size: -
D gene: TRBD1
CDR3 DNA: TGCGCCAGCAGACCTAAGACAGGGGTTGTTTTGGACATTCAGTACTTC
CDR3 protein: CASRPKTGVVLDIQYF

V gene: TRBV10-3
J gene: TRBJ1-1
clone size: -
D gene: -
CDR3 DNA: TGTGCCATCACTCCTACGGCCTCGGCGGGGACTGAAGCTTTCTTT
CDR3 protein: CAITPTASAGTEAFF

V gene: TRBV9
J gene: TRBJ2-7
clone size: -
D gene: -
CDR3 DNA: TGTGCCAGCAGCGCTGCCGGGACTGTCTCCTACGAGCAGTACTTC
CDR3 protein: CASSAAGTVSYEQYF